This TCR beta chain comes out of a study of T-cell reconstitution after alpha-beta-depleted transplantation in children (dated by TCRdb to the mid-2010s). Regarding the study in general: The study quantitatively tracked T-cell immune reconstitution after TCRalphabeta/CD19-depleted allogeneic hematopoietic cell transplantation in children using TCR repertoire profiling.

As regards this clonotype: What antigen it recognizes has not been identified. Base quality data are lacking; no much larger clone is found one base away.

The library was prepared using PCR. The sample was run on an Illumina HiSeq 2500. TCR library preparation used molecular barcoding, with unique molecular identifiers applied to normalize quantification of the TCRbeta repertoire. TCRdb reprocessed the public reads (quality trimming at Q25 with fastp, clone calling with MiXCR) and kept in-frame beta chains. Identical CDR3 proteins give one entry, which carries the most common genes and DNA. The sample table holds fewer than 750,000 distinct CDR3 sequences, of which 23% were seen once. Jointly, the top ten make up around an eighth of the sample. The treatment or condition label for this specimen denotes: allogeneic hematopoietic cell transplantation with graft depleted of TCRalphabeta T cells and CD19 B cells. TCRalphabeta/CD19-depleted allogeneic hematopoietic cell grafts were given to the transplant recipients, all of whom were children. Beyond this particular receptor, the publication reports: In some patients, the high TCRbeta diversity seen at day 60 was put down to recipient T cells and intrathymic progenitors that had survived conditioning. Over the following months the frequencies of hyperexpanded clones went down, and after one year T-cell counts and TCRbeta diversity were mostly credited to newly produced T cells. About two months after transplant, the apparently early recovery of alphabetaT-cell counts reportedly depended on just several hundred clones that had expanded rapidly and came from non-depleted graft cells.

CDR1 and CDR2 are drawn from the germline V gene: SGHTA, FQGNSA. V is shortened by 3 bases, J by 11 bases, and the region joining them spans 12 bases. From its cysteine to its phenylalanine, the CDR3 spans 12 amino acids. CDR3 DNA only is kept here, 36 bases in frame from base 1. This chain joins TRBV7-2 to TRBJ2-3; matching of 6 bases hints at TRBD2 as the D gene. The TCR comes from a boy under two years old who had a stem cell transplant for acute myeloid leukemia, so the T cells may come from the graft donor. The specimen was PBMCs, mostly from graft donor cells, collected 360 days after TCRalphabeta/CD19-depleted stem cell transplant. The sequenced DNA: TGTGCCAGCAGCTTTCCCGGCGGGGTGCAGTATTTT. Translated, it reads CASSFPGGVQYF.